This T cell receptor beta chain is drawn from a study of CD8+ T cells in alopecia areata. Reverse transcription of extracted RNA yielded cDNA, which provided the sequencing template. Data came from immunoSEQ multiplex PCR; TCRdb stores just in-frame clones and leaves some out. The data hold 150,000 to 200,000 clones, with just under 65% observed a single time. This sample's treatment: oral pan-JAK inhibitor, 5-10 mg twice daily. This TCR derives from a human donor with alopecia areata. Specimen: CD4+ T cells sorted from blood, collected at roughly week 49, from a patient treated with tofacitinib.

The CDR3 is CASSELTGRETQYF. In DNA, the CDR3 is TGTGCCAGCAGTGAACTAACAGGAAGAGAGACCCAGTACTTC. This chain connects TRBV6-1 to TRBJ2-5; possibly TRBD1 for D (5 bases). This CDR3 contains 14 residues. The V gene's germline CDR1 is MNHNS and CDR2 SASEGT. V shed 2 bases and J shed 4 bases, with 11 bases lying between them.